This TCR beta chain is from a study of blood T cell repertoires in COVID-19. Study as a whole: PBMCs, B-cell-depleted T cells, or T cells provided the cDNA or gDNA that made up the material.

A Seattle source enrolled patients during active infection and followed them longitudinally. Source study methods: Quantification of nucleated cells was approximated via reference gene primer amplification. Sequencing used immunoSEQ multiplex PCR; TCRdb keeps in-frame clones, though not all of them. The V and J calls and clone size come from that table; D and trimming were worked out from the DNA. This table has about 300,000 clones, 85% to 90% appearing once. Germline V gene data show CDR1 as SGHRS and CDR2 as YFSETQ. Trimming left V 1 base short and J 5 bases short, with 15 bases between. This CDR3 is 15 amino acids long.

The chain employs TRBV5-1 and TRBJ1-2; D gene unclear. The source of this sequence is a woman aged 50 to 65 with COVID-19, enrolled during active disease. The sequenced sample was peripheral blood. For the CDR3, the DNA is TGCGCCAGCAGCTTGAGAGCCAATGGCGGGTATGGCTACACCTTC. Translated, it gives CASSLRANGGYGYTF.